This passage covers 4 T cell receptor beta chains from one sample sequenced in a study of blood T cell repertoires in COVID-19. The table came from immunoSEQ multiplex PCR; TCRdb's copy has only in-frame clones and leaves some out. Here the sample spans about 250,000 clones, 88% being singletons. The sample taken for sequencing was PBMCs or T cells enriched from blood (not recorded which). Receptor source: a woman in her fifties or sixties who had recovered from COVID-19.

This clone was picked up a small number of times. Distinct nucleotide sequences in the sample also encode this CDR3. CDR3 in amino acids: CASSLTGQSNQPQHF. The DNA of the CDR3 is TGTGCCAGCAGCTTGACAGGGCAGAGCAATCAGCCCCAGCATTTT. The chain couples TRBV7-3 to TRBJ1-5, with 7 bases aligning to TRBD1. V was pared by 3 bases and J by 1 base, with 3 bases of the junction left unmatched. The CDR3 runs to 15 residues. Germline CDR1 reads SGHTA; CDR2 reads FQGTGA. The entire variable domain, with the rest obtained from reference TRBV7-3 and TRBJ1-5, is as follows: GAGVSQTPSNKVTEKGKYVELRCDPISGHTALYWYRQSLGQGPEFLIYFQGTGAADDSGLPNDRFFAVRPEGSVSTLKIQRTERGDSAVYLCASSLTGQSNQPQHFGDGTRLSIL.

CDR3 sequence: CASSQDLGSHSAEAFF. CDR3 nucleotides: TGTGCCAGCAGCCAAGATCTGGGGAGCCACTCCGCTGAAGCTTTCTTT. The chain links TRBV14 to TRBJ1-1; D not certain. The CDR3 is made up of 16 amino acids. V gave up 0 bases and J gave up 6 bases, with 17 bases separating them. The germline V gene encodes CDR1 SGHDN and CDR2 FVKESK.

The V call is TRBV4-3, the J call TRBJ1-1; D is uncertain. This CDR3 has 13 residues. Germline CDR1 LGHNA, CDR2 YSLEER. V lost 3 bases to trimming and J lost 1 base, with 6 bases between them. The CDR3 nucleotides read TGCGCCAGCAGCCACCAGGAGAACACTGAAGCTTTCTTT. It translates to CASSHQENTEAFF.

CDR3 residues: CASSLASGTNEQFF. The CDR3 bases are TGTGCCAGCAGCTTAGCAAGCGGGACCAATGAGCAGTTCTTC. This rearrangement joins TRBV7-9 to TRBJ2-1, with 7 bases fitting TRBD2. Per the germline V gene, CDR1 is SEHNR and CDR2 is FQNEAQ (reference sequence). This CDR3 is 14 amino acids long. V shed 0 bases and J 6 bases; nucleotides not matched to a gene: 2.